The clone carrying this TCR beta chain was found many times. Its antigen remains unidentified. The record originates from a study of regulatory T cells in long-lasting Graves disease. General study points: Repertoires from persistent disease leaned toward TRBV28, TRBJ1-2 and TRBJ2-5.

Construction of the TCR beta libraries employed iRepertoire HTBI primers in conjunction with Arm-PCR of CDR3 regions. Each CDR3 protein gets one entry after TCRdb re-called the multiplex PCR reads with MiXCR. The profile shows hundreds of thousands of distinct CDR3 sequences, 15% to 20% of them singletons. Time point noted: newly diagnosed GD, antithyroid drugs for less than 3 months. Extracted PBMC RNA gave rise to the TCR library. Germline V gene data show CDR1 as SGHAT and CDR2 as FQNNGV. V lost 0 bases to trimming and J lost 5 bases, with 4 bases between them. CDR3 length: 12 residues. The same sample was also used in a study of T cells in Graves' hyperthyroidism and ophthalmopathy.

This rearrangement joins TRBV11-2 to TRBJ1-2; D is uncertain. The receptor was isolated from a woman aged 35-65 years with Graves disease. Sequencing was performed on peripheral blood mononuclear cells (PBMCs), taken at new diagnosis, from a patient treated with antithyroid drugs. The CDR3 DNA reads TGTGCCAGCAGCTTAGATCCGTATGGCTACACCTTC. Amino acid sequence: CASSLDPYGYTF. Full variable domain (remainder filled in from reference TRBV11-2 and TRBJ1-2): EAGVAQSPRYKIIEKRQSVAFWCNPISGHATLYWYQQILGQGPKLLIQFQNNGVVDDSQLPKDRFSAERLKGVDSTLKIQPAKLEDSAVYLCASSLDPYGYTFGSGTRLTVV.